The 25 T cell receptor beta chains given below trace back to one sample, sequenced in a study of a mutant IDH1 vaccine in newly diagnosed glioma. Time point noted: week 5, during vaccination. It was 300 ug of mutant IDH1 20-mer peptide that made up each vaccine dose, given with topical imiquimod. The repertoire was sequenced with immunoSEQ multiplex PCR; TCRdb's copy has only in-frame clones and lacks some. The sample shows around 50,000 clones, more than 70% of them seen only once. Their antigens remain unidentified. The material was PBMCs, obtained from a glioma patient whose treatment included an IDH1 peptide vaccine. These receptors were obtained from a man aged 45-65 years with glioma.

The chain recombines TRBV5-1 with TRBJ2-7, with 7 bases lining up with TRBD1. CDR3 length equals 14 residues. The J segment lost 2 bases and the V segment lost 4 bases, leaving 6 bases of the junction unmatched. Looked up from germline, CDR1 is SGHRS and CDR2 is YFSETQ. For the CDR3, the DNA is TGCGCCAGCAGCATGACAGGGAGTGCCTACGAGCAGTACTTC. Translated, it gives CASSMTGSAYEQYF.

The V and J genes are TRBV14 and TRBJ2-7; no firm D call. The V gene's germline CDR1 is SGHDN and CDR2 FVKESK. This CDR3 has 13 residues. Trimming left V 2 bases short and J 1 base short, with 6 bases between. The CDR3 loop is CASSQTSSYEQYF. DNA of the CDR3: TGTGCCAGCAGCCAAACCAGTTCCTACGAGCAGTACTTC. Complete variable domain (other parts from reference TRBV14 and TRBJ2-7): EAGVTQFPSHSVIEKGQTVTLRCDPISGHDNLYWYRRVMGKEIKFLLHFVKESKQDESGMPNNRFLAERTGGTYSTLKVQPAELEDSGVYFCASSQTSSYEQYFGPGTRLTVT.

The rearrangement links TRBV6-6 to TRBJ1-3; TRBD1 might be the D (6 bases). Germline CDR1 MNHNY, CDR2 SVGAGI (reference sequence). Trimming shortened V by 6 bases and J by 7 bases, and 19 bases separated the two germline ends. The CDR3 is 15 amino acids. This CDR3 reads CASRPGTLGWNTIYF. CDR3 in DNA: TGTGCCAGCAGACCAGGGACACTGGGTTGGAACACCATATATTTT.

The rearrangement uses TRBV4-3 and TRBJ2-1, with TRBD2 matching 11 bases. Germline assignment: CDR1 LGHNA and CDR2 YSLEER. V lost 4 bases and J lost 6; bases outside the gene matches: 5. This CDR3 is built from 15 residues. This CDR3 reads CASSLTSGGSNEQFF. The CDR3 DNA sequence: TGCGCCAGCAGCCTAACTAGCGGGGGCTCCAATGAGCAGTTCTTC.

The rearrangement uses TRBV12-5 and TRBJ1-2; possible D gene TRBD1, 5 bases. V gave up 5 bases and J gave up 4 bases, with 14 bases separating them. This CDR3 is 14 amino acids long. Germline V gives CDR1 LGHNT, CDR2 FRNRAP. The CDR3 sequence: CASGTRVTGYGYTF. As DNA, the CDR3 is TGTGCTAGTGGTACCAGGGTTACGGGCTATGGCTACACCTTC. The whole variable domain, remainder taken from reference TRBV12-5 and TRBJ1-2, is DARVTQTPRHKVTEMGQEVTMRCQPILGHNTVFWYRQTMMQGLELLAYFRNRAPLDDSGMPKDRFSAEMPDATLATLKIQPSEPRDSAVYFCASGTRVTGYGYTFGSGTRLTVV.

In its sample, this clone was seen a few times. This chain connects TRBV19 to TRBJ1-4, with 7 bases that match TRBD1. The germline CDR1 and CDR2 sequences are LNHDA and SQIVND (reference sequence). V lost 5 bases, J lost 1 base, and 1 base stayed unmatched. The length of the CDR3 is 14 residues. This chain's CDR3 is CASSQGVTNEKLFF. The DNA of the CDR3 is TGTGCCAGTAGTCAGGGGGTAACTAATGAAAAACTGTTTTTT.

This clone counts as large. The chain links TRBV7-9 to TRBJ1-6; 9 bases are shared with TRBD1. The CDR3 is made up of 15 amino acids. Germline lookup yields CDR1 SEHNR and CDR2 FQNEAQ (reference sequence). The trim removed 5 bases at V and 7 bases at J, leaving 6 bases unmatched. Here the CDR3 reads CASSPDRGGNSPLHF. The DNA of the CDR3 is TGTGCCAGCAGCCCAGACAGGGGGGGCAATTCACCCCTCCACTTT.

The gene calls are TRBV9 and TRBJ2-2; D remains ambiguous. The length of the CDR3 is 13 residues. Germline V gene sequence: CDR1 SGDLS, CDR2 YYNGEE. V was shortened by 1 base and J by 4 bases, with 5 bases between the two germline ends. The CDR3 reads CASSVQSTGELFF. CDR3 sequence (DNA): TGTGCCAGCAGCGTACAGAGCACCGGGGAGCTGTTTTTT.

The rearrangement uses TRBV6-5 and TRBJ1-5; 7 bases line up with TRBD1. The V and J ends lost 5 bases and 7 bases, in that order; junction bases with no gene match: 11. The germline V gene has CDR1 MNHEY and CDR2 SVGAGI. The CDR3 totals 15 residues. The CDR3 is CASSSLTGEEQPQHF. The CDR3 DNA sequence: TGTGCCAGCAGTAGCTTAACAGGGGAGGAACAGCCCCAGCATTTT.

This clone was recorded only once. The J gene is TRBJ1-4, the V gene TRBV29-1; possibly TRBD1 for D (5 bases). There are 13 residues in the CDR3. Trimming removed 6 bases at V and 2 bases at J, with 10 bases between. Germline V CDR1 and CDR2: SQVTM, ANQGSEA. CDR3 bases: TGCAGCGTCACCCGGGGCACTAATGAAAAACTGTTTTTT. This encodes CSVTRGTNEKLFF.

The chain employs TRBV2 and TRBJ2-5; D could derive from TRBD1 or TRBD2 (6 bases each). V was clipped by 6 bases and J by 5 bases, with 22 bases between them. CDR3 length equals 16 residues. The V gene's germline CDR1 is SNHLY and CDR2 FYNNEI. In DNA form, the CDR3 reads TGTGCCAGCAGCCGGGGCTCCGTTCGAGGGGGGGAGACCCAGTACTTC. Translation gives CASSRGSVRGGETQYF.

The rearrangement links TRBV2 to TRBJ1-4; D call uncertain. This CDR3 region has 15 residues. Trimming left V 7 bases short and J 2 bases short, with 14 bases between. CDR1 and CDR2 from the germline V gene are SNHLY and FYNNEI. CDR3 protein: CASTRGRGTNEKLFF. The CDR3 DNA follows: TGTGCCAGCACCCGAGGGAGAGGGACTAATGAAAAACTGTTTTTT. The entire variable domain, with the rest obtained from reference TRBV2 and TRBJ1-4, is as follows: EPEVTQTPSHQVTQMGQEVILRCVPISNHLYFYWYRQILGQKVEFLVSFYNNEISEKSEIFDDQFSVERPDGSNFTLKIRSTKLEDSAMYFCASTRGRGTNEKLFFGSGTQLSVL.

The rearrangement uses TRBV19 and TRBJ1-1; no clear D gene. Trimming stripped 4 bases from V and 1 base from J, with 7 bases between. The CDR3 is 13 residues long. Germline V gives CDR1 LNHDA, CDR2 SQIVND (reference sequence). The CDR3 reads CASSKDSNTEAFF. Written as DNA, the CDR3 is TGTGCCAGTAGTAAGGACTCGAACACTGAAGCTTTCTTT.

The J gene is TRBJ2-7, the V gene TRBV5-1; 8 positions agree with TRBD2. Per germline, CDR1 SGHRS and CDR2 YFSETQ. This CDR3 has 15 residues. V was clipped by 1 base and J by 3 bases; unmatched bases: 6. CDR3: CASSLWRGADYEQYF. The CDR3 DNA reads as TGCGCCAGCAGCTTGTGGCGGGGGGCTGACTACGAGCAGTACTTC.

The CDR3: CASSLGTINTIYF. CDR3 sequence (DNA): TGTGCCAGCAGCTTGGGAACAATAAACACCATATATTTT. The chain has TRBV5-5 and TRBJ1-3, with no clear D. Trimming left V 0 bases short and J 6 bases short, with 7 bases between. Germline V CDR1 and CDR2: SGHKS, YYEKEE (reference sequence). The CDR3 totals 13 residues. Combining the CDR3 with reference TRBV5-5 and TRBJ1-3 gives the whole variable domain DAGVTQSPTHLIKTRGQQVTLRCSPISGHKSVSWYQQVLGQGPQFIFQYYEKEERGRGNFPDRFSARQFPNYSSELNVNALLLGDSALYLCASSLGTINTIYFGEGSWLTVV.

The chain employs TRBV19 and TRBJ1-1, with a weak D call TRBD1 (5 bases). This CDR3 is 13 amino acids long. V was trimmed by 7 bases and J by 5 bases, leaving 14 bases between them. CDR1 LNHDA and CDR2 SQIVND come from the germline V gene (reference sequence). The CDR3 spells CASTTPRGTEAFF. The CDR3 DNA reads as TGTGCCAGTACTACCCCTCGGGGGACTGAAGCTTTCTTT.

J is TRBJ1-2 and V is TRBV6-5, with 7 bases identical to TRBD1. The V segment lost 7 bases and the J segment 4 bases; nucleotides outside the gene matches: 6. Per the germline V gene, CDR1 is MNHEY and CDR2 is SVGAGI. This CDR3 region has 13 residues. The CDR3 region has the DNA TGTGCCAGCAAGCGACAGGGTCTCTATGGCTACACCTTC. Its protein product is CASKRQGLYGYTF.

The chain couples TRBV28 to TRBJ2-3; no definite D call. The CDR3 spans 14 residues. Germline V gene sequence: CDR1 MDHEN, CDR2 SYDVKM. V lost 8 bases to trimming and J lost 4 bases, with 16 bases between them. The chain's CDR3 is CASGGLLNADTQYF. CDR3 DNA sequence: TGTGCCAGCGGCGGTCTGTTGAACGCAGATACGCAGTATTTT.

The chain links TRBV4-1 to TRBJ2-3; 10 bases fit TRBD2. Trimming cost V 7 bases and J 0 bases; bases outside gene matches: 1. The CDR3 runs 14 residues. The germline V gene has CDR1 MGHRA and CDR2 YSYEKL. For the CDR3, the DNA is TGCGCCAGCAATAGCGGGGGGAGCACAGATACGCAGTATTTT. It codes for CASNSGGSTDTQYF.

V gene TRBV4-3 combines with J gene TRBJ1-4; no reliable D call. Germline V gene data show CDR1 as LGHNA and CDR2 as YSLEER. The V end was cut by 0 bases, the J end by 8 bases, with 13 bases between. CDR3 length: 15 residues. The CDR3 sequence is CASSQDLGKVEKLFF. The CDR3 DNA reads TGCGCCAGCAGCCAAGATCTGGGAAAGGTGGAAAAACTGTTTTTT.

The chain joins TRBV6-1 to TRBJ1-4; 10 nucleotides match TRBD1. The CDR3 consists of 15 residues. Losses at the gene ends were 6 bases for V and 10 bases for J; bases not matched to a gene: 11. From germline, CDR1 is MNHNS and CDR2 SASEGT. This CDR3 reads CASRASGTGEGKLFF. CDR3 bases: TGTGCCAGCAGGGCCTCCGGGACAGGGGAGGGAAAACTGTTTTTT.

The genes are TRBV7-2 and TRBJ2-7; 7 bases line up with TRBD1. CDR3 size: 14 residues. The germline CDR1 and CDR2 sequences are SGHTA and FQGNSA. The ends lost 6 bases at V and 2 bases at J; junction bases unmatched: 7. The CDR3: CASRSSGGPYEQYF. CDR3 DNA: TGTGCCAGCAGAAGTTCAGGGGGTCCCTACGAGCAGTACTTC. Complete variable domain (other parts from reference TRBV7-2 and TRBJ2-7): GAGVSQSPSNKVTEKGKDVELRCDPISGHTALYWYRQSLGQGLEFLIYFQGNSAPDKSGLPSDRFSAERTGGSVSTLTIQRTQQEDSAVYLCASRSSGGPYEQYFGPGTRLTVT.

Only a few counts were recorded for this clone. The V gene is TRBV12-5, the J gene TRBJ2-1, with TRBD1 matching 7 bases. CDR3 length: 13 residues. CDR1 and CDR2 from the germline V gene are LGHNT and FRNRAP. V was pared by 6 bases and J by 15 bases, with 14 bases of the junction left unmatched. CDR3 DNA: TGTGCTAGTGGCTCTGACAGGGTACCCTCTCGGTTCTTC. This sequence encodes CASGSDRVPSRFF.

V usage is TRBV2 and J usage is TRBJ2-1, with 10 positions matching TRBD2. The junction had 5 bases not matched to a gene; V was cut back by 1 base and J by 5 bases. The germline gives CDR1 SNHLY, CDR2 FYNNEI. The CDR3 sequence is 16 residues long. The CDR3 DNA reads TGTGCCAGCAGTGAAGAGGGTAGCGGGGGGCACAATGAGCAGTTCTTC. Its translation is CASSEEGSGGHNEQFF.

The J gene is TRBJ1-5, the V gene TRBV6-6, with D uncertain. The CDR3 has 16 amino acids. Per germline, CDR1 MNHNY and CDR2 SVGAGI (reference sequence). V gave up 0 bases and J gave up 3 bases, with 12 bases separating them. CDR3 sequence: CASSYSSRVFNQPQHF. The CDR3 nucleotides read TGTGCCAGCAGTTACTCGAGTCGGGTCTTCAATCAGCCCCAGCATTTT.